The rows below give T cell receptor beta chains drawn from one sample of a study of shared T cell receptors in the human thymus. Clones were read by immunoSEQ multiplex PCR, and TCRdb kept only the in-frame ones, dropping some. The repertoire has over 450,000 clones, about four fifths of them found once; the top ten carry approximately 0.013%. The same specimen was also included in a second study, on human thymus T cells.

Specimen: thymocytes. The receptors here all came from a boy in the first two years of life with a congenital heart defect. The conserved cysteine and the conserved F or W are not part of the CDR3 here. The order of the fields is D gene, V gene, clone size, J gene, CDR3 protein. The D gene is left open where the match is weak. Clone sizes are given selectively: once, few, many, or a class where the clone is expanded.

D: TRBD1
V: TRBV6-5
size: once
J: TRBJ1-5
CDR3: AVGQGGIRNQPQH

D: TRBD1
V: TRBV28
size: -
J: TRBJ2-7
CDR3: ASSTRTGHSYEQY

D: TRBD1
V: TRBV2
size: -
J: TRBJ2-3
CDR3: ARPGQGLTDTQY

D: TRBD2
V: TRBV4-3
size: -
J: TRBJ2-3
CDR3: ASSQETNIFFGTSLPDTQY

D: -
V: TRBV5-3
size: -
J: TRBJ2-1
CDR3: ARIPWGPNNEQF

D: TRBD2
V: TRBV25-1
size: -
J: TRBJ2-7
CDR3: ASSDPSASGSIEQY

D: -
V: TRBV5-1
size: once
J: TRBJ2-2
CDR3: ASSPDWPVGELF

D: TRBD2
V: TRBV11-3
size: once
J: TRBJ2-3
CDR3: ASSSIGLAGGNDTQY

D: -
V: TRBV2
size: -
J: TRBJ2-7
CDR3: ASRVGPGSHEQY

D: -
V: TRBV21-1
size: -
J: TRBJ2-7
CDR3: ASKTKIRQGICEQY

D: TRBD2
V: TRBV7-9
size: once
J: TRBJ2-5
CDR3: ASSLGSGSWETQY

D: TRBD1
V: TRBV18
size: -
J: TRBJ1-2
CDR3: ASSPDREVRYGYT

D: TRBD1
V: TRBV4-1
size: -
J: TRBJ1-5
CDR3: ASSLQRTGGQPQH

D: TRBD2
V: TRBV28
size: -
J: TRBJ2-7
CDR3: AVPGTRGSYEQY

D: -
V: TRBV27
size: -
J: TRBJ2-5
CDR3: ASSLHGTKGETQY

D: TRBD2
V: TRBV7-2
size: -
J: TRBJ2-7
CDR3: ASSPGSREVEEQY

D: TRBD2
V: TRBV28
size: -
J: TRBJ2-5
CDR3: ASSSTPLAGGQETQY

D: -
V: TRBV10-3
size: -
J: TRBJ2-3
CDR3: AISEIWRRSSTDTQY

D: -
V: TRBV4-3
size: few
J: TRBJ2-1
CDR3: ASSQDPGGTNNEQF

D: TRBD1
V: TRBV6-6
size: -
J: TRBJ2-3
CDR3: ATSQGAGRDTQY

D: TRBD2
V: TRBV28
size: few
J: TRBJ2-7
CDR3: ASSLAPTSGISTFNYEQY

D: TRBD2
V: TRBV4-1
size: -
J: TRBJ2-1
CDR3: ASSQDRSGRRYNEQF

D: TRBD1
V: TRBV11-3
size: -
J: TRBJ2-7
CDR3: ASSPGQGGEQY

D: TRBD1
V: TRBV2
size: -
J: -
CDR3: ASNPRDRDPYEQY

D: TRBD2
V: TRBV9
size: -
J: TRBJ2-7
CDR3: ASSVGGRADEQY

D: -
V: TRBV28
size: few
J: TRBJ2-3
CDR3: ASVARTLASTDTQY

D: -
V: TRBV20-1
size: few
J: TRBJ2-5
CDR3: SASGETQY

D: -
V: TRBV7-9
size: -
J: TRBJ2-2
CDR3: ASSFQSWELF

D: TRBD2
V: TRBV30
size: -
J: TRBJ2-5
CDR3: AWSALAGVSETQY

D: -
V: TRBV11-1
size: -
J: TRBJ2-7
CDR3: ASSLDDRLIYEQY

D: TRBD2
V: TRBV19
size: -
J: TRBJ2-5
CDR3: ASSIGASGRACPETQY